The 31 T cell receptor beta chains below come from one sample, sequenced in a study of blood T cell repertoires in COVID-19. Method: immunoSEQ multiplex PCR; TCRdb's copy keeps in-frame clones and lacks some. This table has roughly 140,000 clones, 75% to 85% appearing once. Sequenced material: peripheral blood. These receptors were taken from a human donor with acute or convalescent COVID-19. The donor label of this sample is uncertain.

The chain couples TRBV18 to TRBJ2-4, with D maybe TRBD1 (5 bases). The CDR3 has 16 residues. Germline V lookup: CDR1 KGHSH, CDR2 LQKENI. V lost 3 bases, J lost 0 bases, and 12 bases lay in between. Written as DNA, the CDR3 is TGTGCCAGCTCACCCCTTATGGGGCTAGCCAAAAACATTCAGTACTTC. Protein: CASSPLMGLAKNIQYF.

In nucleotides, the CDR3 is TGTGCCAGCAGCTTTTTTAACGGGGAGCTGTTTTTT. It is translated as CASSFFNGELFF. The chain employs TRBV7-9 and TRBJ2-2, with D uncertain. In germline, CDR1 is SEHNR, CDR2 FQNEAQ (reference sequence). Trimming removed 3 bases from V and 7 bases from J, with 6 bases in between. This CDR3 has 12 amino acids.

The gene calls are TRBV19 and TRBJ2-1; a possible D gene is TRBD1 (6 bases). Trimming pared 5 bases from V and 10 bases from J, leaving 12 bases between. Germline assignment: CDR1 LNHDA and CDR2 SQIVND (reference sequence). The CDR3 covers 12 residues. Written as DNA, the CDR3 is TGTGCCAGTAGTGCGAACGACAGGGAGCAGTTCTTC. Encoded protein: CASSANDREQFF.

The chain uses TRBV2 and TRBJ2-3; possible D gene TRBD1, 5 bases. CDR1 and CDR2 (germline): SNHLY, FYNNEI. V gave up 2 bases and J gave up 0 bases, with 9 bases separating them. The CDR3 contains 15 residues. The CDR3 sequence: CASSESRVSTDTQYF. The CDR3 DNA follows: TGTGCCAGCAGTGAATCCAGGGTGAGCACAGATACGCAGTATTTT.

This clone was seen only once. The chain links TRBV7-2 to TRBJ2-4; D remains ambiguous. There are 13 residues in the CDR3. CDR1 is SGHTA and CDR2 is FQGNSA in the germline V gene. Trimming left V 5 bases short and J 5 bases short, with 10 bases between. In DNA, the CDR3 is TGTGCCAGCAGCCCCTCACAACAAAACATTCAGTACTTC. Translation: CASSPSQQNIQYF.

The chain uses TRBV6-5 and TRBJ1-6; TRBD1 might be the D (6 bases). Trimming stripped 6 bases from V and 11 bases from J, with 14 bases between. From germline, CDR1 is MNHEY and CDR2 SVGAGI. CDR3 length: 13 amino acids. CDR3 sequence reads: CASSHKQGPPLHF. The CDR3 DNA reads as TGTGCCAGCAGCCATAAACAGGGACCACCCCTCCACTTT.

The V and J genes are TRBV2 and TRBJ2-4; D is unclear. The V end was cut by 8 bases, the J end by 2 bases, with 4 bases between. The V gene's germline CDR1 is SNHLY and CDR2 FYNNEI. The length of the CDR3 is 11 residues. CDR3 bases: TGTGCCAGCGGCCCCAAAAACATTCAGTACTTC. Protein: CASGPKNIQYF.

The rearrangement joins TRBV11-1 to TRBJ2-7; TRBD1 is a possible D gene (5 bases). Trimming stripped 5 bases from V and 3 bases from J, with 8 bases between. Germline V lookup: CDR1 SGHAT, CDR2 FQDESV (reference sequence). The length of the CDR3 is 12 residues. The CDR3 protein is CASSPDSYEQYF. CDR3 nucleotides: TGTGCCAGCAGCCCAGACAGCTACGAGCAGTACTTC.

The J gene is TRBJ1-6, the V gene TRBV10-3, with D hard to call. This CDR3 is built from 13 residues. V lost 6 bases to trimming and J lost 10 bases, with 13 bases between them. Per the germline V gene, CDR1 is ENHRY and CDR2 is SYGVKD. The DNA of the CDR3 is TGTGCCATCAGGTCGGAGTCGGAGTCACCCCTCCACTTT. This translates into CAIRSESESPLHF.

This clone has only a few counts. The CDR3 sequence: CSASPTGGTGELFF. The CDR3 region has the DNA TGCAGTGCTAGTCCCACAGGGGGAACCGGGGAGCTGTTTTTT. The chain recombines TRBV20-1 with TRBJ2-2, with 8 bases fitting TRBD1. Trimming took 3 bases from V and 5 from J; bases not matched to a gene: 5. The CDR3 runs to 14 residues. The germline CDR1 and CDR2 sequences are DFQATT and SNEGSKA (reference sequence).

This chain uses TRBV5-1 with TRBJ1-2, with 8 nucleotides matching TRBD1. The J segment lost 2 bases and the V segment lost 3 bases, leaving 15 bases of the junction unmatched. The germline CDR1 and CDR2 sequences are SGHRS and YFSETQ. This CDR3 has 18 residues. The CDR3 DNA reads as TGCGCCAGCAGCTCTACAGGGGGGACCGCAACTCTAAACTATGGCTACACCTTC. Its translation: CASSSTGGTATLNYGYTF.

The CDR3 is CASSADYGYTF. CDR3 in DNA: TGCGCCAGCAGCGCGGACTATGGCTACACCTTC. The V call is TRBV5-1, the J call TRBJ1-2; D gene ambiguous. From germline, CDR1 is SGHRS and CDR2 YFSETQ. V lost 4 bases and J lost 3, with 4 bases in between. The CDR3 consists of 11 residues.

The chain is built from TRBV6-5 and TRBJ1-5; perhaps TRBD1 as D (5 bases). The V and J ends lost 2 bases and 2 bases respectively, with 10 bases between them. CDR1 is MNHEY and CDR2 is SVGAGI in the germline V gene. This CDR3 region has 15 residues. The CDR3 DNA reads as TGTGCCAGCAGTTACGCCAGGGATGGCAATCAGCCCCAGCATTTT. It translates to CASSYARDGNQPQHF.

This chain uses TRBV4-1 with TRBJ1-6; 7 nucleotides agree with TRBD1. The V segment lost 1 base and the J segment 7 bases; nucleotides outside the gene matches: 7. The CDR3 totals 16 residues. The germline V gene has CDR1 MGHRA and CDR2 YSYEKL. The CDR3 sequence is CASSQVQGSLNSPLHF. The CDR3 DNA sequence: TGCGCCAGCAGCCAAGTACAGGGGTCCCTAAATTCACCCCTCCACTTT.

This clone has only a few counts. The chain combines TRBV6-5 with TRBJ1-3, with no clear D. Germline V gene sequence: CDR1 MNHEY, CDR2 SVGAGI. Trimming left V 11 bases short and J 1 base short, with 15 bases between. The CDR3 is 14 amino acids. The DNA of the CDR3 is TGTGCCGCCTCGCCCGGTTTTTCTGGAAACACCATATATTTT. Translating it yields CAASPGFSGNTIYF.

The sample holds one count of this clone. The V gene is TRBV6-1, the J gene TRBJ1-4; D not certain. The V and J ends lost 4 bases and 5 bases respectively, with 14 bases between them. This CDR3 is 15 amino acids long. Per the germline V gene, CDR1 is MNHNS and CDR2 is SASEGT. The CDR3 region has the DNA TGTGCCAGCAGTGGCGGGATTTCTCTAAATGAAAAACTGTTTTTT. Translation: CASSGGISLNEKLFF.

The V gene is TRBV9, the J gene TRBJ1-3; possibly TRBD1 for D (6 bases). The germline V gene has CDR1 SGDLS and CDR2 YYNGEE. The CDR3 is made up of 14 amino acids. V lost 2 bases and J lost 2, with 8 bases in between. CDR3 residues: CASSVQGTGNTIYF. CDR3 DNA: TGTGCCAGCAGCGTTCAGGGGACTGGAAACACCATATATTTT.

The CDR3 nucleotides are TGTGCCAGCAGCTCCCGGAGGAGGGCCCTTGGGGCCGGGGAGCTGTTTTTT. It is translated as CASSSRRRALGAGELFF. This sequence joins TRBV7-6 and TRBJ2-2; possible D gene TRBD2, 6 bases. CDR3 size: 17 residues. Germline CDR1 SGHVS, CDR2 FNYEAQ. Trimming cost V 4 bases and J 6 bases, with 21 bases left between them.

V gene TRBV5-1 combines with J gene TRBJ1-6, with D maybe TRBD1 (6 bases). CDR1 and CDR2 (germline): SGHRS, YFSETQ. CDR3 length: 15 residues. The V gene lost 4 bases and the J gene lost 6 bases, with 14 bases spanning the gap. CDR3: CASSPGGGANSPLHF. The DNA for the CDR3 is TGCGCCAGCAGCCCAGGTGGGGGGGCTAATTCACCCCTCCACTTT. Based on the CDR3 plus reference TRBV5-1 and TRBJ1-6, the full variable domain is KAGVTQTPRYLIKTRGQQVTLSCSPISGHRSVSWYQQTPGQGLQFLFEYFSETQRNKGNFPGRFSGRQFSNSRSEMNVSTLELGDSALYLCASSPGGGANSPLHFGNGTRLTVT.

V and J are TRBV27 and TRBJ2-6, with 7 nucleotides matching TRBD1. Trimming removed 5 bases from V and 2 bases from J; junction bases left unmatched: 3. Germline V gene data show CDR1 as MNHEY and CDR2 as SMNVEV (reference sequence). The CDR3 sequence is 15 residues long. The CDR3 DNA sequence: TGTGCCAGCAGTCGAACAGGGGCTGGGGCCAACGTCCTGACTTTC. Translation gives CASSRTGAGANVLTF.

DNA for the CDR3: TGTGCCAGCTCACCACTTGACAGGGTGACTGAAGCTTTCTTT. It encodes CASSPLDRVTEAFF. This chain uses TRBV18 with TRBJ1-1, with TRBD1 identical over 7 bases. The CDR3 contains 14 residues. The V and J ends lost 1 base and 5 bases, in that order; junction bases with no gene match: 4. CDR1 is KGHSH, CDR2 LQKENI, per germline. The variable domain in full, with the rest retrieved from reference TRBV18 and TRBJ1-1, is NAGVMQNPRHLVRRRGQEARLRCSPMKGHSHVYWYRQLPEEGLKFMVYLQKENIIDESGMPKERFSAEFPKEGPSILRIQQVVRGDSAAYFCASSPLDRVTEAFFGQGTRLTVV.

The chain uses TRBV18 and TRBJ1-5; no reliable D call. CDR3 size: 16 residues. V lost 2 bases and J lost 3, with 14 bases in between. Germline assignment: CDR1 KGHSH and CDR2 LQKENI. The CDR3 DNA follows: TGTGCCAGCTCACCAGCGAGCGGGGATAACAATCAGCCCCAGCATTTT. Translated, it gives CASSPASGDNNQPQHF.

The chain carries TRBV19 and TRBJ1-5; D is unresolved. Trimming removed 7 bases at V and 1 base at J, with 14 bases between. Per the germline V gene, CDR1 is LNHDA and CDR2 is SQIVND (reference sequence). The CDR3 totals 15 residues. The CDR3 DNA follows: TGTGCCAGTAACCCTCTTCGAGGGAGCAATCAGCCCCAGCATTTT. Its protein product is CASNPLRGSNQPQHF.

To note about this clone: The sample carries other DNA sequences with the same CDR3. The chain is built from TRBV6-5 and TRBJ1-1; 9 bases fit TRBD1. The trim removed 6 bases at V and 5 bases at J, leaving 7 bases unmatched. Per germline, CDR1 MNHEY and CDR2 SVGAGI. CDR3 length: 14 amino acids. In nucleotides, the CDR3 is TGTGCCAGCAGCCGGACAGGGGATCGTACTGAAGCTTTCTTT. Its translation is CASSRTGDRTEAFF.

V and J are TRBV4-1 and TRBJ2-7; 9 nucleotides align to TRBD2. The J segment lost 4 bases and the V segment lost 0 bases, leaving 4 bases of the junction unmatched. Germline values: CDR1 MGHRA, CDR2 YSYEKL. The CDR3 extends over 15 amino acids. CDR3 bases: TGCGCCAGCAGCCAAGAATATAGCGGGGGTTACGAGCAGTACTTC. It encodes CASSQEYSGGYEQYF.

The chain is built from TRBV12-3 or TRBV12-4 and TRBJ1-1; the match to TRBD1 covers 7 bases. The CDR3 has 13 amino acids. The junction had 8 bases not matched to a gene; V was cut back by 3 bases and J by 10 bases. The CDR3, as DNA: TGTGCCAGCAGTTTTTCCCTGCCAGGGGGAGCTTTCTTT. Amino acid sequence: CASSFSLPGGAFF.

This clone was recorded once. This chain links TRBV9 with TRBJ2-3, with D possibly TRBD1 on 6 matching bases. The germline V gene encodes CDR1 SGDLS and CDR2 YYNGEE. The CDR3 length is 14 residues. V shed 3 bases and J shed 4 bases, with 12 bases lying between them. The CDR3 sequence is CASSDREIADTQYF. The CDR3 DNA is TGTGCCAGCAGCGACAGGGAAATTGCAGATACGCAGTATTTT.

The chain has TRBV5-4 and TRBJ2-1; TRBD2 agrees at 7 bases. V was pared by 5 bases and J by 6 bases, with 5 bases of the junction left unmatched. CDR1 and CDR2 (germline): SGHNT, YYREEE (reference sequence). The CDR3 contains 13 residues. The CDR3 region is CASRGGESNEQFF. CDR3 sequence (DNA): TGTGCCAGCAGGGGGGGGGAATCCAATGAGCAGTTCTTC.

The CDR3 sequence is CATKGHMNTGELFF. The CDR3 region has the DNA TGTGCCACCAAGGGACACATGAACACCGGGGAGCTGTTTTTT. V and J are TRBV24-1 and TRBJ2-2; tentative D call: TRBD1 (6 bases). The CDR3 totals 14 residues. Looked up from germline, CDR1 is KGHDR and CDR2 is SFDVKD. V shed 8 bases and J shed 1 base, with 10 bases lying between them.

The chain carries TRBV7-6 and TRBJ2-1; 7 positions agree with TRBD2. Unmatched junction bases numbered 7, after V lost 3 bases and J lost 5 bases. Germline CDR1 is SGHVS and CDR2 is FNYEAQ. This CDR3 region has 15 residues. CDR3 loop: CASSLGGGRHNEQFF. The CDR3 nucleotides are TGTGCCAGCAGCTTGGGCGGGGGTAGGCACAATGAGCAGTTCTTC.

V gene TRBV3-1 (or the pseudogene TRBV3-2) combines with J gene TRBJ1-2; TRBD1 matches 9 bases. Looked up from germline, CDR1 is LGHDT and CDR2 is YNNKEL (reference sequence). With V trimmed by 3 bases and J by 3 bases, 11 bases remained unmatched. This CDR3 is built from 17 residues. CDR3 sequence reads: CASSQGQGFLSDYGYTF. The CDR3 DNA reads as TGTGCCAGCAGCCAGGGACAGGGATTTTTATCTGACTATGGCTACACCTTC.